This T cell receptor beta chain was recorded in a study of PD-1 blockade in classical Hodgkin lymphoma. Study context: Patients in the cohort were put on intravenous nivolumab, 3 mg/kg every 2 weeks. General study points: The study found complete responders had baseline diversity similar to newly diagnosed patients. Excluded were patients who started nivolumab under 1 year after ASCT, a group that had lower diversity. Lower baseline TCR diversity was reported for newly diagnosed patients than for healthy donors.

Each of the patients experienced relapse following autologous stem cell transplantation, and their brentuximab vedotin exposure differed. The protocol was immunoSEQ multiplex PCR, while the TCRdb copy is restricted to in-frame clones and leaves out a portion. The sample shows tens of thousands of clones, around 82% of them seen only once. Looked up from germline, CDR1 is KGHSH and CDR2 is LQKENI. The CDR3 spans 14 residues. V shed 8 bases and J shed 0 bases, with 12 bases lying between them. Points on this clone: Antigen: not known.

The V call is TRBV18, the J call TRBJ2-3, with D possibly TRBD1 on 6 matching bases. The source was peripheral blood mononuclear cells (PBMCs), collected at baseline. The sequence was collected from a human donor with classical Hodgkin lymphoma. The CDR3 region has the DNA TGTGCCAGCGCACAGGGTTTTAGCACAGATACGCAGTATTTT. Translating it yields CASAQGFSTDTQYF.